The 14 T cell receptor beta chains reported below all come from one sample, sequenced in a study of T cell repertoires in cytomegalovirus infection. TCRdb passed the reads through MiXCR, listing each CDR3 protein once. Of about 270,000 distinct CDR3 sequences listed, 22% are singletons. These receptors lack a known antigen. This specimen was cultured PBMCs, taken from culture after CMV antigen stimulation. The source of these receptors is a human donor in good health (CMV status not recorded). Some clones in this sample may be carry-over from other donors' samples.

J is TRBJ2-1 and V is TRBV6-2 or TRBV6-3; TRBD2 is a possible D gene (6 bases). This CDR3 comprises 15 residues. V was pared by 8 bases and J by 6 bases, with 20 bases between. Germline CDR1 reads MNHEY; CDR2 reads SVGEGT. The CDR3 sequence is CASGYRGLRSNEQFF. The CDR3 DNA sequence: TGTGCCAGCGGATACCGGGGACTGAGGAGCAATGAGCAGTTCTTC.

The CDR3 DNA follows: TGCGCCAGCAGCCAAGGGTCTAGCGTCCCGGGGGAGCTGTTTTTT. Translating it yields CASSQGSSVPGELFF. The rearrangement uses TRBV4-3 and TRBJ2-2, with D perhaps matching TRBD2 (6 bases). Germline-derived CDR1 and CDR2 are LGHNA and YSLEER. The CDR3 covers 15 residues. V was clipped by 1 base and J by 8 bases, with 14 bases between them.

There are a few counts of this clonotype. This chain joins TRBV7-9 and TRBJ1-6; 8 bases are shared with TRBD1. CDR1 is SEHNR and CDR2 is FQNEAQ in the germline V gene (reference sequence). J lost 0 bases, V lost 5 bases, and 3 bases had no gene match. The CDR3 spans 16 residues. The CDR3 bases are TGTGCCAGCAGCCCGACAGGGGACTCCTATAATTCACCCCTCCACTTT. It translates to CASSPTGDSYNSPLHF.

This clonotype was observed at least ten times. V usage is TRBV7-2 and J usage is TRBJ2-2; D unresolved. Trimming pared 1 base from V and 6 bases from J, leaving 6 bases between. Germline-derived CDR1 and CDR2 are SGHTA and FQGNSA. There are 13 residues in the CDR3. CDR3 in amino acids: CASSLVTSGELFF. The CDR3 bases are TGTGCCAGCAGCTTAGTTACTTCCGGGGAGCTGTTTTTT. The variable domain in full, completed from reference TRBV7-2 and TRBJ2-2, reads GAGVSQSPSNKVTEKGKDVELRCDPISGHTALYWYRQSLGQGLEFLIYFQGNSAPDKSGLPSDRFSAERTGGSVSTLTIQRTQQEDSAVYLCASSLVTSGELFFGEGSRLTVL.

The chain carries TRBV7-9 and TRBJ2-5; a possible D gene is TRBD2 (6 bases). The CDR3 contains 13 residues. Trimming removed 5 bases from V and 7 bases from J, with 14 bases in between. Germline loops: CDR1 SEHNR, CDR2 FQNEAQ (reference sequence). The CDR3 protein is CASSPGEFATQYF. The CDR3 DNA sequence: TGTGCCAGCAGCCCGGGGGAGTTTGCGACCCAGTACTTC.

This clonotype was found many times. V is TRBV10-3 and J is TRBJ1-1; 11 bases are shared with TRBD1. Unmatched junction bases numbered 4, after V lost 4 bases and J lost 9 bases. The CDR3 is made up of 13 amino acids. Germline CDR1 ENHRY, CDR2 SYGVKD. Here the CDR3 reads CAISVGQGVKAFF. The CDR3 DNA reads TGTGCCATCAGTGTGGGACAGGGGGTTAAAGCTTTCTTT.

This clonotype was picked up a small number of times. The rearrangement links TRBV7-9 to TRBJ2-1, with D tentatively TRBD2 (5 bases). Germline V gene sequence: CDR1 SEHNR, CDR2 FQNEAQ (reference sequence). The CDR3 runs to 15 residues. Trimming pared 5 bases from V and 5 bases from J, leaving 16 bases between. The CDR3 DNA reads as TGTGCCAGCAGCCTGACGGTAGGGAGTGACAATGAGCAGTTCTTC. This translates into CASSLTVGSDNEQFF.

There are many counts of this clonotype. The V call is TRBV24-1, the J call TRBJ2-1; D remains ambiguous. The CDR3 extends over 13 amino acids. CDR1 is KGHDR, CDR2 SFDVKD, per germline. Trimming cost V 0 bases and J 6 bases, with 5 bases left between them. The CDR3 protein is CATSDLYLNEQFF. The CDR3 nucleotides read TGTGCCACCAGTGATTTGTACCTCAATGAGCAGTTCTTC.

This clonotype was picked up many times. V gene TRBV7-2 combines with J gene TRBJ1-4; D is perhaps TRBD1 (6 bases). The CDR3 has 13 amino acids. The V and J ends lost 7 bases and 3 bases respectively, with 9 bases between them. The germline gives CDR1 SGHTA, CDR2 FQGNSA. The CDR3 nucleotides are TGTGCCAGCAAGGACAGAGCTAATGAAAAACTGTTTTTT. Translated: CASKDRANEKLFF.

The chain employs TRBV6-6 and TRBJ1-1; possibly TRBD1 for D (6 bases). This CDR3 region has 13 residues. V was pared by 2 bases and J by 6 bases, with 10 bases between. Germline CDR1 reads MNHNY; CDR2 reads SVGAGI (reference sequence). CDR3 amino acids: CASSYGGSAEAFF. CDR3 DNA: TGTGCCAGCAGTTACGGGGGCTCGGCTGAAGCTTTCTTT.

This chain joins TRBV12-3 or TRBV12-4 and TRBJ1-1, with D unclear. The CDR3 sequence is 14 residues long. Trimming removed 2 bases at V and 2 bases at J, with 9 bases between. For the CDR3, the DNA is TGTGCCAGCAGTTTATTTCCGGGAAACACTGAAGCTTTCTTT. Protein sequence: CASSLFPGNTEAFF.

The gene calls are TRBV7-9 and TRBJ1-1; the D is unclear. Germline values: CDR1 SEHNR, CDR2 FQNEAQ (reference sequence). V lost 2 bases and J 2 bases, leaving 9 bases between the germline ends. This CDR3 contains 14 residues. CDR3 sequence (DNA): TGTGCCAGCAGCTTAAGTCAGGACAACACTGAAGCTTTCTTT. Residues: CASSLSQDNTEAFF. Variable domain in full (rest from reference TRBV7-9 and TRBJ1-1): DTGVSQNPRHKITKRGQNVTFRCDPISEHNRLYWYRQTLGQGPEFLTYFQNEAQLEKSRLLSDRFSAERPKGSFSTLEIQRTEQGDSAMYLCASSLSQDNTEAFFGQGTRLTVV.

This chain uses TRBV19 with TRBJ1-2; possibly TRBD1 for D (6 bases). V lost 4 bases and J 1 base, leaving 10 bases between the germline ends. Germline assignment: CDR1 LNHDA and CDR2 SQIVND (reference sequence). CDR3 length: 14 amino acids. CDR3 DNA: TGTGCCAGTAGTAACCAGGGGTATAACTATGGCTACACCTTC. Amino acid sequence: CASSNQGYNYGYTF.

This clonotype was picked up many times. The chain's CDR3 is CASSLYGIATNEKLFF. The CDR3 DNA is TGTGCCAGCAGCTTATACGGCATCGCAACTAATGAAAAACTGTTTTTT. The chain recombines TRBV7-2 with TRBJ1-4; D gene unclear. V was clipped by 2 bases and J by 0 bases, with 10 bases between them. The germline CDR1 and CDR2 sequences are SGHTA and FQGNSA. The CDR3 consists of 16 residues.